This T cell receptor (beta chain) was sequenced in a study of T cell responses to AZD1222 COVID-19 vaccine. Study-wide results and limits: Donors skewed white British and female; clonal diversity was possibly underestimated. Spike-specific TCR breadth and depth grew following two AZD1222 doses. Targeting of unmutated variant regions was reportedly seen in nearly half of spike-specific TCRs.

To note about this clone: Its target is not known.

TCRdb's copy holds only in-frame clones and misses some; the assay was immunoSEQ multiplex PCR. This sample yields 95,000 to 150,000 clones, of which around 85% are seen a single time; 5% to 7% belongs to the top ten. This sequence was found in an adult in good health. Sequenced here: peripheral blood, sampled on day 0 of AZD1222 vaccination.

CDR3 DNA: TGTGCCAGCACCGTAGCGGGGGATTACAATGAGCAGTTCTTC. It yields the protein CASTVAGDYNEQFF. The V gene is TRBV6-5, the J gene TRBJ2-1; 9 bases are a match to TRBD2. V gave up 7 bases and J gave up 4 bases; unmatched junction bases: 5. CDR1 is MNHEY, CDR2 SVGAGI, per germline. The CDR3 contains 14 residues.